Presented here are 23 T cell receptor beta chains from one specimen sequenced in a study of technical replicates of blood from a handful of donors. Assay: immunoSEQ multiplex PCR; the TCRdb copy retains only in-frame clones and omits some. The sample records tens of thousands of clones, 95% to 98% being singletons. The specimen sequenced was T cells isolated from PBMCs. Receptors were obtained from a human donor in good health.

CDR3 protein: CASSWTGGLDGYTF. CDR3 nucleotide sequence: TGTGCCAGCAGTTGGACAGGGGGCTTGGATGGCTACACCTTC. V gene TRBV6-5 combines with J gene TRBJ1-2, with 11 bases lining up with TRBD1. Trimming cost V 4 bases and J 6 bases; bases outside gene matches: 4. The CDR3 has 14 residues. The germline gives CDR1 MNHEY, CDR2 SVGAGI.

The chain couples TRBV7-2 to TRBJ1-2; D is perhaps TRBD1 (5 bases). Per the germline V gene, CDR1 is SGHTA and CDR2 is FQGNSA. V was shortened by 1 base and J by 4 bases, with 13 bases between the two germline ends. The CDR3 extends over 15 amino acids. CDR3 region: CASSLGNLRGYGYTF. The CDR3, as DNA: TGTGCCAGCAGCTTAGGAAACTTAAGGGGCTATGGCTACACCTTC. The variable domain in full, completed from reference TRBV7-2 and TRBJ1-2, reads GAGVSQSPSNKVTEKGKDVELRCDPISGHTALYWYRQSLGQGLEFLIYFQGNSAPDKSGLPSDRFSAERTGGSVSTLTIQRTQQEDSAVYLCASSLGNLRGYGYTFGSGTRLTVV.

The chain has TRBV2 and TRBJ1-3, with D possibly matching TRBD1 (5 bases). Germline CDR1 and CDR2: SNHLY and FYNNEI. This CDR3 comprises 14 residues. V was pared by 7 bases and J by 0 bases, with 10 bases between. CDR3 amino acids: CASTRTLSGNTIYF. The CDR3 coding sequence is TGTGCCAGCACCCGGACACTCTCTGGAAACACCATATATTTT.

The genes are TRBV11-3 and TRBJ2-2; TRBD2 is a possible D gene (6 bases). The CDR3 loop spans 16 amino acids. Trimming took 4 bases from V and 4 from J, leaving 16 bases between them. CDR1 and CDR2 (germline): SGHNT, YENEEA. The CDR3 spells CASSSRAGIGTGELFF. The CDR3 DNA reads TGTGCCAGCAGCTCGAGGGCGGGAATAGGCACCGGGGAGCTGTTTTTT.

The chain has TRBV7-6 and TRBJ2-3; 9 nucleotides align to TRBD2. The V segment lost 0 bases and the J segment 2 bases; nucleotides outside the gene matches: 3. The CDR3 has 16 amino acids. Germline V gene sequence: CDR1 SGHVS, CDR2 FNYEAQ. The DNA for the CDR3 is TGTGCCAGCAGCTTAGCGACTAGCGGCGACACAGATACGCAGTATTTT. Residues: CASSLATSGDTDTQYF.

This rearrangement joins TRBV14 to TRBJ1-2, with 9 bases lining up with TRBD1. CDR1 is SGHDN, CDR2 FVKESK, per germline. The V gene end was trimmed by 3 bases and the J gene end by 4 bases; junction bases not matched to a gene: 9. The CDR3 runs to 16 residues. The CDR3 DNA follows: TGTGCCAGCAGCCAGACACGGACAGGGGCAATCTATGGCTACACCTTC. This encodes CASSQTRTGAIYGYTF.

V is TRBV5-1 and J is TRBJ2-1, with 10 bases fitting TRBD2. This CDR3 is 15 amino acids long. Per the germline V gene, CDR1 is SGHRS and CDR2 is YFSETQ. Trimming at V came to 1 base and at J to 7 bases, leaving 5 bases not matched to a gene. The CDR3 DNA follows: TGCGCCAGCAGCTTGCTAGCGGGAGATCCGAATGAGCAGTTCTTC. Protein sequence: CASSLLAGDPNEQFF. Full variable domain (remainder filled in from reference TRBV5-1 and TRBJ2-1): KAGVTQTPRYLIKTRGQQVTLSCSPISGHRSVSWYQQTPGQGLQFLFEYFSETQRNKGNFPGRFSGRQFSNSRSEMNVSTLELGDSALYLCASSLLAGDPNEQFFGPGTRLTVL.

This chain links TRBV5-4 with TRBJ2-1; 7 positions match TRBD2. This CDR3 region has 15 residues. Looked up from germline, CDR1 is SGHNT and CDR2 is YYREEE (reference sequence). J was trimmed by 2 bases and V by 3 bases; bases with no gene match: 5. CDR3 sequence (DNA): TGTGCCAGCAGCTGGGGGGGTTCAGCCTACAATGAGCAGTTCTTC. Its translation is CASSWGGSAYNEQFF. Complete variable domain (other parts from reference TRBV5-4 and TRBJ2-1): ETGVTQSPTHLIKTRGQQVTLRCSSQSGHNTVSWYQQALGQGPQFIFQYYREEENGRGNFPPRFSGLQFPNYSSELNVNALELDDSALYLCASSWGGSAYNEQFFGPGTRLTVL.

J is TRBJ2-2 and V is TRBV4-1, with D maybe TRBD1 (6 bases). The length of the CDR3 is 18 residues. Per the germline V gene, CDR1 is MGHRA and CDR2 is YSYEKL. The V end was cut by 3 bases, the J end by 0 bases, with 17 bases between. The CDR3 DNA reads TGCGCCAGCAGCCACTCATTAGCCGGGACAACGAACACCGGGGAGCTGTTTTTT. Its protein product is CASSHSLAGTTNTGELFF.

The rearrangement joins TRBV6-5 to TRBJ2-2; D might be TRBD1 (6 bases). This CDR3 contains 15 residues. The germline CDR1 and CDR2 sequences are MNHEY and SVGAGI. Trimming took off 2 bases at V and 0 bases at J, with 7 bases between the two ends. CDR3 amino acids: CASSYDRSNTGELFF. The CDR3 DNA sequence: TGTGCCAGCAGTTACGACAGGTCGAACACCGGGGAGCTGTTTTTT.

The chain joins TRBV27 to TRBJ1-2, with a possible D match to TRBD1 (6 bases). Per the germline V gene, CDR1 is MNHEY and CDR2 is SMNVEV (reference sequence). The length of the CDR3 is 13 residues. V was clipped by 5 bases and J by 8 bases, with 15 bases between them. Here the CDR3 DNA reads TGTGCCAGCAGTATCAACCCACAGGGAGGCTACACCTTC. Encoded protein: CASSINPQGGYTF.

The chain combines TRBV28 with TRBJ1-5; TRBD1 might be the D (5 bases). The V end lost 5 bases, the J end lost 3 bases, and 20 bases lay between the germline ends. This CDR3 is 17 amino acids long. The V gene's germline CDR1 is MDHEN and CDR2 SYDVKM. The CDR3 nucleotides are TGTGCCAGCAGTAGCATGTCCGGGGGGATTGACAATCAGCCCCAGCATTTT. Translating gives CASSSMSGGIDNQPQHF.

The CDR3: CASSEYILAGDFYEQYF. CDR3 DNA sequence: TGCGCCAGCAGCGAATATATACTAGCGGGCGACTTTTACGAGCAGTACTTC. The chain recombines TRBV4-1 with TRBJ2-7; 9 bases are a match to TRBD2. CDR3 length: 17 amino acids. Germline V CDR1 and CDR2: MGHRA, YSYEKL. V lost 5 bases, J lost 4 bases, and 15 bases stayed unmatched.

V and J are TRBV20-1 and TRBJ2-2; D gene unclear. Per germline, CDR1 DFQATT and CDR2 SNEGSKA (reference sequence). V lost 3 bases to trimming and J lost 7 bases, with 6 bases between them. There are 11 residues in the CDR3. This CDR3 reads CSASFGGELFF. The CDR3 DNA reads TGCAGTGCTAGTTTCGGCGGGGAGCTGTTTTTT.

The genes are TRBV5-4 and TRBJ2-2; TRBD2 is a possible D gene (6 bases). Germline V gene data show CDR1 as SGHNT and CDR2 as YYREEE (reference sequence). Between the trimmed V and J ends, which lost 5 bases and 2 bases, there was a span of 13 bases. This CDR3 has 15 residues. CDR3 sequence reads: CASSGLAHNTGELFF. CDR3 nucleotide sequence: TGTGCCAGCAGTGGGCTAGCGCATAACACCGGGGAGCTGTTTTTT.

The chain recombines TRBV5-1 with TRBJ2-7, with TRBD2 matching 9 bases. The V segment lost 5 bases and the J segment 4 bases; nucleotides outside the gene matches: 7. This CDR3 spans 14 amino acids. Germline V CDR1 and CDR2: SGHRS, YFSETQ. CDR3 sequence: CASRRRGGEYEQYF. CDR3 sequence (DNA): TGCGCCAGCAGACGGCGGGGGGGCGAATACGAGCAGTACTTC.

The CDR3 DNA sequence: TGTGCCACCAGCATAGGACTAGCGGAGACCCAGTACTTC. Translated, it gives CATSIGLAETQYF. V gene TRBV15 combines with J gene TRBJ2-5; 9 bases align to TRBD2. Germline V gene lookup returns CDR1 LNHNV and CDR2 YYDKDF (reference sequence). This CDR3 comprises 13 residues. The ends lost 4 bases at V and 5 bases at J; junction bases unmatched: 2.

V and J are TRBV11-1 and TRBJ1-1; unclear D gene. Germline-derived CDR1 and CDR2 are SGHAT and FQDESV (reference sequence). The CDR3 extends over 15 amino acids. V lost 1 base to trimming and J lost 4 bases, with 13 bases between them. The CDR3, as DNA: TGTGCCAGCAGCTTAGAAGGAGCGGTTGGCACTGAAGCTTTCTTT. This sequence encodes CASSLEGAVGTEAFF.

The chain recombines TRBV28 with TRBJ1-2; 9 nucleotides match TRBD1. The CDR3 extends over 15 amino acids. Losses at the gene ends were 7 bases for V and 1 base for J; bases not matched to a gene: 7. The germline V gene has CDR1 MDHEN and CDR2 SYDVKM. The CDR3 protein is CASTWRGQGNYGYTF. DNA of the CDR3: TGTGCCAGCACTTGGCGGGGACAGGGTAACTATGGCTACACCTTC.

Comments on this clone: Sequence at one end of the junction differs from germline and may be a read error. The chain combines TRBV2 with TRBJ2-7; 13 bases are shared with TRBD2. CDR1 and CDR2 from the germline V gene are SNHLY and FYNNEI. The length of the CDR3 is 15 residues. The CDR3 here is CASREGTSGDREQYF. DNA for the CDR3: TGTGCCAGCAGGGAAGGGACTAGCGGGGACCGCGAGCAGTACTTC.

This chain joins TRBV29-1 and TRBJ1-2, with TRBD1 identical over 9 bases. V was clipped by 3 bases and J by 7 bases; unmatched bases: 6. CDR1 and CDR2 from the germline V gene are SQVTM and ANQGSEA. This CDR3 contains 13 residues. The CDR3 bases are TGCAGCGTTGAGGACAGGGGCGAGGGTGGCTACACCTTC. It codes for CSVEDRGEGGYTF.

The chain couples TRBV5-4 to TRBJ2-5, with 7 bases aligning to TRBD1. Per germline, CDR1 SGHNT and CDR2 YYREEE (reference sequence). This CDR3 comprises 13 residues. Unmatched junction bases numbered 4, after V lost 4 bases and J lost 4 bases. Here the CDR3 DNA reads TGTGCCAGCAGCCTCGACAGGGCAGAGACCCAGTACTTC. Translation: CASSLDRAETQYF.

CDR3 amino acids: CASSGLAGGTQYF. DNA for the CDR3: TGTGCCAGCAGTGGACTAGCCGGGGGGACCCAGTACTTC. This rearrangement joins TRBV2 to TRBJ2-5; 7 bases map to TRBD2. The germline V gene has CDR1 SNHLY and CDR2 FYNNEI. V lost 4 bases to trimming and J lost 7 bases; unmatched junction nucleotides: 6. The CDR3 runs 13 residues.